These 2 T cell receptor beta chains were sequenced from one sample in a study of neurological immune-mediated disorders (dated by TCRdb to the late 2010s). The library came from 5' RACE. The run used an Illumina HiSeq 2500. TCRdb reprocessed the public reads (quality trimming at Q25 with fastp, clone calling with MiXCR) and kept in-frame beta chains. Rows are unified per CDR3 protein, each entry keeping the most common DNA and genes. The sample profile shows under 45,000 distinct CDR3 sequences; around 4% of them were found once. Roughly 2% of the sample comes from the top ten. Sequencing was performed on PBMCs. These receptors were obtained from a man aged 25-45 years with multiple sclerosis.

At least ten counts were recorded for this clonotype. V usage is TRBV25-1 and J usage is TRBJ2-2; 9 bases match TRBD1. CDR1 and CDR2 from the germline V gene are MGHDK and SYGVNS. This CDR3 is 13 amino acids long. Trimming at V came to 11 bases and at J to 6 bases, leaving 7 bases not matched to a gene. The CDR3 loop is CADRDREAGELFF. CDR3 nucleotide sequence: TGTGCCGACCGGGACAGGGAGGCCGGGGAGCTGTTTTTT. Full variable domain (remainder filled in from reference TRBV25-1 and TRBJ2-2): EADIYQTPRYLVIGTGKKITLECSQTMGHDKMYWYQQDPGMELHLIHYSYGVNSTEKGDLSSESTVSRIRTEHFPLTLESARPSHTSQYLCADRDREAGELFFGEGSRLTVL.

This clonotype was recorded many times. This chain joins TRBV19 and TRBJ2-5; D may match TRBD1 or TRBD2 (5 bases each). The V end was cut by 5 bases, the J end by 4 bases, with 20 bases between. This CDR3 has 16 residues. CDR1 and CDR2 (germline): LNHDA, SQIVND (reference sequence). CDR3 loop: CASSEFGGILTETQYF. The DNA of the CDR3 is TGTGCCAGTAGTGAATTTGGGGGAATTCTCACAGAGACCCAGTACTTC.